The following is a T cell receptor (beta chain) sequence with its context. There are many counts of this clonotype. Its antigen target is currently unknown. Base qualities are missing; no much larger clone stands one base away. The data stem from a study of T cell repertoires in cytomegalovirus infection (dated by TCRdb to between 2017 and 2020). Some background on the complete study: Donor HLA type was relevant to the analysis, as public TCR beta signatures indicated carriage of CMV infection together with the matching HLA type. General conclusions and limits of the study: Cumulative frequency of public TCR beta family members discriminated carriers of CMV infection plus the relevant HLA type in this cohort and an independent 352-donor cohort. The ex vivo response was dominated by HLA-C-restricted CMV-specific TCR beta clonotypes, which also provided the single most frequent clonotype in two of eight donors.

Per the germline V gene (reference sequence), SGHNT is the CDR1 and YYREEE is the CDR2. The CDR3, from cysteine to phenylalanine, totals 16 residues. The kept DNA is CDR3 alone, 48 bases in frame from the first base. The germline V and J ends show losses of 4 bases and 5 bases respectively, and no gene match explains 3 bases of the junction. TCRdb lists the instrument as Illumina HiSeq 1500. The raw public data were reprocessed by TCRdb itself: fastp quality trimming at Q25, MiXCR clonotype calling, in-frame beta chains only. Entries are consolidated by CDR3 protein sequence, retaining the most common genes and DNA. The sample table holds almost 550,000 distinct CDR3 sequences, of which 16% were seen once. The ten most abundant clones make up 20% to 30% of the sample.

The receptor comes from a human donor in good health (CMV status not recorded). Some clones in this sample may be carry-over from other donors' samples. The sequenced material came from CD8+ T cells from PBMCs. Recombination joined TRBV5-4 with TRBJ2-2; TRBD2 aligns with 15 central bases. The DNA sequence is TGTGCCAGCAGCATGGGACTAGCGGGAGGTACCGGGGAGCTGTTTTTT. It translates to CASSMGLAGGTGELFF.